Presented here are 2 T cell receptor beta chains from one specimen sequenced in a study of breast tumors, draining lymph nodes, adjacent tissues. Samples came from axillary lymph nodes draining the breast cancer. TCRdb independently ran MiXCR on the multiplex PCR reads; one entry per CDR3 protein. The data contain some 150,000 distinct CDR3 sequences, about a fifth of them singletons. Sequenced: axillary lymph node tissue. These receptors all stem from a female donor with breast cancer. Some clones in this sample may be carry-over from other donors' samples.

For this clonotype: This may come from a read error, since a much larger clone is one base off. This rearrangement joins TRBV6-5 to TRBJ2-5, with TRBD1 identical over 9 bases. Germline CDR1 MNHEY, CDR2 SVGAGI. Losses at the gene ends were 8 bases for V and 3 bases for J; bases not matched to a gene: 10. The CDR3 covers 15 residues. The CDR3 DNA reads as TGTGCCAGCGGCCCGGACAGGGGCGAAGAAGAGACCCAGTACTTC. This codes for CASGPDRGEEETQYF.

This clonotype was counted ten times or more. The V gene is TRBV9, the J gene TRBJ2-7, with 12 bases matching TRBD2. The trim removed 4 bases at V and 4 bases at J, leaving 9 bases unmatched. The CDR3 runs 16 residues. Germline V gives CDR1 SGDLS, CDR2 YYNGEE. For the CDR3, the DNA is TGTGCCAGCAGCTCTACTAGACTAGCGGGAGCATACGAGCAGTACTTC. Its protein product is CASSSTRLAGAYEQYF.